This T cell receptor beta chain was captured by sequencing in a study of regulatory T cells in long-lasting Graves disease (dated by TCRdb to the early 2020s). Broadly, across the study: To count as having persistent Graves' disease, a patient had to have received antithyroid drug treatment for over 5 years with TSH receptor autoantibodies remaining persistently positive. In the clinical cohort, patients with persistent Graves' disease had used antithyroid drugs for an average of around ten years. Patients with persistent Graves' disease were compared with patients with newly diagnosed Graves' disease using TCR sequencing and RNA sequencing of peripheral blood. The study was conducted in China and was registered as a clinical trial. A total of 33 samples were covered by TCR sequencing, comprising approximately 13 persistent and around 20 newly diagnosed Graves' disease patients.

The label giving this sample's time point can be read as: persistent/refractory GD, antithyroid drugs over 5 years with positive TRAb. For both TCR sequencing and RNA sequencing, RNA was extracted from PBMCs using TRIzol. The diagnosis of Graves' disease was made according to American Thyroid Association guidelines. Patients for the study were recruited at an endocrinology department in Xi'an, China. From each patient, around 9 milliliters of peripheral blood was collected into an EDTA anticoagulant tube. Ficoll Paque Plus density gradient separation was used to isolate PBMCs, and no further T cell sorting was performed. An Agilent 2100 Bioanalyzer and agarose gel were used to check RNA quality, and a NanoDrop 2000 was used to measure RNA concentration. The CDR3 holds 14 amino acids from the cysteine to the phenylalanine. The only DNA kept is the CDR3, 42 bases in frame from the first base. The germline V gene encodes CDR1 MNHEY and CDR2 SVGAGI. V loses 4 bases of germline sequence and J loses 7 bases, and the interval between the two ends is 14 bases.

In the case of this clonotype: Its antigen is unknown. No base quality values were provided; no much bigger clone lies one nucleotide off.

Receptors were amplified or captured by multiplex PCR. The data were produced on an Illumina HiSeq 4000. CDR3 regions were amplified by Arm-PCR with iRepertoire HTBI primers to construct TCR beta libraries. Before sequencing, the PCR products underwent gel purification. The paper's data handling went like this. A total of roughly 58 TRBV and some 15 TRBJ segments were identified across samples and were used for gene usage analysis of CDR3 amino acid clonotypes. COPE and FqMerger were used to merge the filtered high-quality paired reads into contigs. BLAST was used to align contigs to IMGT TRBV, TRBD and TRBJ reference genes, with CDR3 defined following IMGT. Clonotypes above 0.1% frequency were classified as highly expanded clones. Shannon entropy was used to measure repertoire diversity, and the Gini coefficient was used to measure V-J evenness. Public clonotypes were defined as clonotypes shared by more than one individual. TCRdb reran the public reads through fastp at Q25 and MiXCR, keeping productive beta chains. Entries are consolidated by CDR3 protein sequence, retaining the most common genes and DNA. None of the V and J calls come from the authors' own analysis; TCRdb made them. This sample lists roughly 450,000 distinct CDR3 sequences; 22% were detected once. Of the sample, around 13% is held by the ten largest clones.

Broad study findings and their caveats: Compared with newly diagnosed patients, persistent Graves' disease patients had lower TCR Shannon entropy and fewer highly expanded clones, which suggests clonal expansion. Only peripheral blood was studied, because thyroid tissue, the primary lesion, was inaccessible. Patients with persistent disease shared more public clonotypes (about 2,900) than newly diagnosed patients did (roughly 970). As a limitation, the authors acknowledged that the small sample size may reduce accuracy. Sequencing and analysis were restricted to the TCR beta chain. Persistent disease showed preferential use of TRBV28, TRBJ1-2 and TRBJ2-5, whereas newly diagnosed disease favored TRBV20-1 and TRBJ2-1.

The sequence was obtained from a female donor with Graves disease. Recombination connected TRBV6-5 to TRBJ1-5, with no confident D gene call. The sequencing here drew on peripheral blood mononuclear cells (PBMCs), taken when the disease was refractory, from a patient treated with antithyroid drugs. The nucleotides read TGTGCCAGCAGTTTTGGTGTTGGAGAACAGCCCCAGCATTTT. Its translation is CASSFGVGEQPQHF.